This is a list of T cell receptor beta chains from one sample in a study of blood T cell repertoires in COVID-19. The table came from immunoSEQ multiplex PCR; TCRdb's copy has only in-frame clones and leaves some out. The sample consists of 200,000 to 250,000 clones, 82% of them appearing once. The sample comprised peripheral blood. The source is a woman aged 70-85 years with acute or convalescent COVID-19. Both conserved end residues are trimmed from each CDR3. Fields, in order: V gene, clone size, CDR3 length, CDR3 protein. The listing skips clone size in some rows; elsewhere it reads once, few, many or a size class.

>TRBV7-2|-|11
ASSSGGGNEAF
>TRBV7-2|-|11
ASSPRTGSGAF
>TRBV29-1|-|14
SVDGLAGTNTGELF
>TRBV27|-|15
ASSLSRSGTGGETQY
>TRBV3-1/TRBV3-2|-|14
ASSQEIWTSSYEQY
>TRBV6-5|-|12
ASSPDRVGETQY
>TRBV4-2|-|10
ASSRQGYEQF
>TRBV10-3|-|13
AISARTGEWETQY
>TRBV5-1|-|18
ASSLEPPGHQSSYNSPLH
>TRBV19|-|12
ASSLTPGVGEQY
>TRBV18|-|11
ASSPTLNYGYT
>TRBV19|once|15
ASSIPGLLATNEKLF
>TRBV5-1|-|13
ASSWGTVGNTEAF
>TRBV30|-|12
AWSSSGGKETQY
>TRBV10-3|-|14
AISVDTGNSNQPQH
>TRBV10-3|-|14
AINALGREPYNEQF
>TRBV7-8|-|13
ASSLRGGPGYEQY
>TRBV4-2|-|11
ASTNPTGEKLF
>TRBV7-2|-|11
ASSLGAGFEQY
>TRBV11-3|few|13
ASSGTRQAYNEQF
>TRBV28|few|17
ASSLSRGQGGALHEKLF
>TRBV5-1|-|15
ASSLGTAWDLTSPLH
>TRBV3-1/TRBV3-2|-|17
ASSQTKQGDEPYNSPLH
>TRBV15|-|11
ATTSHYNSPLH
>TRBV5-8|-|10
ASSLGFAEAF
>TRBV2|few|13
ASANLGQEGSPLH
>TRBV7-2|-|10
ASSPGQGGYT
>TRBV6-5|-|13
ASSYSISSGNTIY
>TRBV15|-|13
ATSRVAGSGTEAF
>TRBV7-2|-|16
ASSLVAGTLSSYNEQF
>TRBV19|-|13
ASSITGTAGTEAF
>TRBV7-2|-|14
ASNKAPILNNYGYT
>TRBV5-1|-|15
ASSIQTSAANSYEQY
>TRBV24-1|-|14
ATSDTRGGSYNEQF
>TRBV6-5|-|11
ASIEGPTGELF
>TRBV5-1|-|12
ASSFPTGNTEAF
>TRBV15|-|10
ATSRDGDEQY
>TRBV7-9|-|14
ASSPPSGARNTEAF
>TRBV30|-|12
AWSKNQVNEKLF
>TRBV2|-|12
ASSEQGAVIEQY
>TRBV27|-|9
ASKVGREAF
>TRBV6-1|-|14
ASSEARGDRDNEQF
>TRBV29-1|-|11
SVERGGADTQY
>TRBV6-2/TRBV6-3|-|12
ASSFTGWNQPQH
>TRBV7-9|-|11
ASSNRASYEQY
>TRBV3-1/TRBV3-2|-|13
ASSPTVTVNYGYT
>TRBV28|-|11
ASSLAGLDTQY
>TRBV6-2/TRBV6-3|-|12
ASSLAGDVEKLF
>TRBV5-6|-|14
ASSSTPTGYGYGYT
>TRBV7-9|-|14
ASSETGIPPYNEQF
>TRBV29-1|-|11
SVEGQGPTEAF
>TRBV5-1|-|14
ASSQLGQGANEKLF
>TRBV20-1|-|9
SADSQETQY
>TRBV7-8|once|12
ASSRGQITGELF
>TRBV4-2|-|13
ASSQPGTGEETQY
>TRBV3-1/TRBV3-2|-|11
ASSQETRVGYT
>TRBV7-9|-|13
ASSHGDRANTEAF
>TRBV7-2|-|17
ASSSPGSLGTGLKETQY
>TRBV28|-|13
ASSPTGRSGNTIY
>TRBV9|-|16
ASSVHPPETEKRNEQF